Sequencing of this T cell receptor beta chain was carried out in a study of OX40 agonist ivuxolimab in advanced cancers. Across the study: Aged about 20 to 80 with a mean of around 60 years, they were around 83% male. Study-wide results and caveats: Averaging showed that CD8+ T cells had more expanded clones than CD4+ did.

With 1 base removed from V and 9 bases from J, the gap between germline ends came to 16 bases. Germline CDR1 SGHDT, CDR2 YYEEEE. The CDR3 is 14 amino acids. With respect to this clone: The antigen remains undetermined.

Assay used: immunoSEQ multiplex PCR; TCRdb lists only in-frame clones, some missing. Among 45,000 to 60,000 clones, approximately 80% were seen once, and the ten largest hold around 4.5%. The specimen comprised CD4+ or CD8+ T cells sorted from blood, sampled in a trial of the OX40 agonist ivuxolimab. The origin of this receptor is an adult with an advanced solid tumor such as melanoma, head and neck, liver or kidney cancer. The rearrangement links TRBV5-6 to TRBJ1-2; D uncertain. The CDR3 DNA reads TGTGCCAGCAGCTTGAGGTCGGGCGGATTCAGCTACACCTTC. Amino acids: CASSLRSGGFSYTF.